These 23 T cell receptor beta chains were all obtained from the same sample, sequenced in a study of blood T cell repertoires in COVID-19. Repertoires were generated with immunoSEQ multiplex PCR, while TCRdb's copy carries only in-frame clones and drops some. The data contain roughly 250,000 clones, roughly 82% of them singletons. Material: peripheral blood. These receptors originate from a woman older than 75 with active or convalescent COVID-19.

There are a few counts of this clone. CDR3 DNA sequence: TGTGCCATCAGTGAGGGGGACAGTTTTGGGGCACCCCTCCACTTT. Translating gives CAISEGDSFGAPLHF. The V gene is TRBV10-3, the J gene TRBJ1-6; 7 nucleotides line up with TRBD1. Germline lookup yields CDR1 ENHRY and CDR2 SYGVKD. There are 15 residues in the CDR3. Trimming at V came to 2 bases and at J to 11 bases, leaving 9 bases not matched to a gene.

The chain carries TRBV2 and TRBJ2-7; maybe TRBD1 (6 bases). Trimming cost V 7 bases and J 2 bases, with 15 bases left between them. The CDR3 extends over 14 amino acids. Germline V CDR1 and CDR2: SNHLY, FYNNEI. The CDR3 DNA is TGTGCCAGCAAGTCGGACAGCGGACCCTACGAGCAGTACTTC. It is translated as CASKSDSGPYEQYF.

The rearrangement joins TRBV11-2 to TRBJ1-2; no reliable D call. The germline V and J ends were trimmed by 5 bases and 7 bases, with 11 bases remaining between them. Per the germline V gene, CDR1 is SGHAT and CDR2 is FQNNGV. This CDR3 comprises 12 residues. The CDR3 sequence is CASSPTPSGYTF. DNA of the CDR3: TGTGCCAGCAGCCCCACTCCGAGTGGCTACACCTTC.

This clone occurred a few times. The chain joins TRBV6-5 to TRBJ1-2; TRBD1 might be the D (6 bases). This CDR3 region has 16 residues. CDR1 is MNHEY, CDR2 SVGAGI, per germline. V was cut by 0 bases and J by 6 bases, with 17 bases left in between. In DNA, the CDR3 is TGTGCCAGCAGTTACTCTATCCAGCAGGGGCGCGATGGCTACACCTTC. It translates to CASSYSIQQGRDGYTF.

The V call is TRBV11-2, the J call TRBJ2-3; TRBD1 matches 9 bases. Germline V gene lookup returns CDR1 SGHAT and CDR2 FQNNGV. V lost 1 base, J lost 4 bases, and 0 bases stayed unmatched. This CDR3 is 14 amino acids long. The CDR3 nucleotides are TGTGCCAGCAGCTTAGGGGACAGGGCAGATACGCAGTATTTT. Translating it yields CASSLGDRADTQYF.

The chain carries TRBV19 and TRBJ1-2, with a weak D call TRBD1 (5 bases). This CDR3 contains 17 residues. Trimming took off 6 bases at V and 8 bases at J, with 28 bases between the two ends. Germline CDR1 and CDR2: LNHDA and SQIVND (reference sequence). The CDR3 DNA is TGTGCCAGTAGCCCAGCGGGGGGTGACAGCAACCTAAAGGGCTACACCTTC. Translating it yields CASSPAGGDSNLKGYTF.

The chain couples TRBV19 to TRBJ2-5; 7 bases fit TRBD1. The junction had 9 bases not matched to a gene; V was cut back by 1 base and J by 4 bases. This CDR3 region has 16 residues. Germline V gene lookup returns CDR1 LNHDA and CDR2 SQIVND (reference sequence). The CDR3 DNA reads as TGTGCCAGTAGTATAGGAAAACAGGGGTGGGGAGAGACCCAGTACTTC. Residues: CASSIGKQGWGETQYF.

The chain has TRBV4-1 and TRBJ2-2, with D possibly TRBD2 on 6 matching bases. CDR3 length: 17 residues. In germline, CDR1 is MGHRA, CDR2 YSYEKL. Trimming left V 0 bases short and J 4 bases short, with 15 bases between. The CDR3 DNA reads TGCGCCAGCAGCCAAGATTACGGGGGACTGGGCACCGGGGAGCTGTTTTTT. Its protein is CASSQDYGGLGTGELFF.

This chain links TRBV7-2 with TRBJ2-1, with 8 nucleotides matching TRBD2. This CDR3 spans 15 amino acids. V lost 6 bases to trimming and J lost 4 bases; unmatched junction nucleotides: 8. Germline V gene sequence: CDR1 SGHTA, CDR2 FQGNSA. CDR3 in DNA: TGTGCCAGCAGGCCCAGCGGGGGAACGTACAATGAGCAGTTCTTC. Protein: CASRPSGGTYNEQFF.

The chain is built from TRBV5-1 and TRBJ2-5, with a possible D match to TRBD2 (7 bases). This CDR3 is 15 amino acids long. In germline, CDR1 is SGHRS, CDR2 YFSETQ. Trimming left V 4 bases short and J 1 base short, with 14 bases between. The CDR3 loop reads CASSTGTIPQETQYF. CDR3 bases: TGCGCCAGCAGCACAGGGACTATTCCCCAAGAGACCCAGTACTTC. Full variable domain (rest looked up from reference TRBV5-1 and TRBJ2-5): KAGVTQTPRYLIKTRGQQVTLSCSPISGHRSVSWYQQTPGQGLQFLFEYFSETQRNKGNFPGRFSGRQFSNSRSEMNVSTLELGDSALYLCASSTGTIPQETQYFGPGTRLLVL.

The rearrangement links TRBV7-9 to TRBJ1-1, with D possibly being TRBD1 (6 bases). CDR3 length: 17 residues. Per germline, CDR1 SEHNR and CDR2 FQNEAQ (reference sequence). The V end was cut by 0 bases, the J end by 7 bases, with 21 bases between. In nucleotides, the CDR3 is TGTGCCAGCAGCTTAGCGGGCGCCCTGGGTAGAGGGGGTGAAGCTTTCTTT. This sequence encodes CASSLAGALGRGGEAFF. The full variable domain, completed using reference TRBV7-9 and TRBJ1-1, is DTGVSQNPRHKITKRGQNVTFRCDPISEHNRLYWYRQTLGQGPEFLTYFQNEAQLEKSRLLSDRFSAERPKGSFSTLEIQRTEQGDSAMYLCASSLAGALGRGGEAFFGQGTRLTVV.

The DNA for the CDR3 is TGTGCCAGTTCCAGGGAAATGAACACTGAAGCTTTCTTT. Translation gives CASSREMNTEAFF. J is TRBJ1-1 and V is TRBV2; D is perhaps TRBD1 (5 bases). Trimming took off 9 bases at V and 0 bases at J, with 11 bases between the two ends. The CDR3 length is 13 residues. CDR1 is SNHLY, CDR2 FYNNEI, per germline.

This clone was found a few times. A read error may account for a junction end that differs from germline. The chain has TRBV6-2 or TRBV6-3 and TRBJ2-7; possibly TRBD1 for D (6 bases). The CDR3 extends over 13 amino acids. Germline V gene lookup returns CDR1 MNHEY and CDR2 SVGEGT. This CDR3 reads CASSYGRGYGQYF. For the CDR3, the DNA is TGTGCCAGCAGTTACGGCAGGGGTTACGGGCAGTACTTC.

This chain connects TRBV2 to TRBJ2-5; 7 bases are shared with TRBD2. Germline assignment: CDR1 SNHLY and CDR2 FYNNEI. The CDR3 loop spans 15 amino acids. Germline trimming cut 6 bases from V and 7 bases from J; bases unmatched to any gene: 14. This chain's CDR3 is CASSAGRAGTMTQYF. The DNA for the CDR3 is TGTGCCAGCAGCGCTGGGAGGGCAGGAACGATGACCCAGTACTTC.

The gene calls are TRBV19 and TRBJ2-5, with 8 bases matching TRBD1. Germline V gene sequence: CDR1 LNHDA, CDR2 SQIVND (reference sequence). CDR3 length: 15 residues. V lost 4 bases to trimming and J lost 2 bases; unmatched junction nucleotides: 6. DNA for the CDR3: TGTGCCAGTAGTAGAGGGACAGGACAACAAGAGACCCAGTACTTC. This gives the protein CASSRGTGQQETQYF.

J is TRBJ2-1 and V is TRBV30; TRBD2 is a possible D gene (5 bases). With 2 bases removed from V and 5 bases from J, the gap between germline ends came to 10 bases. Looked up from germline, CDR1 is GTSNPN and CDR2 is SVGIG (reference sequence). CDR3 size: 13 residues. CDR3 region: CAWSRGLNNEQFF. The CDR3 nucleotides are TGTGCCTGGAGTCGTGGACTCAACAATGAGCAGTTCTTC. Full variable domain (missing parts from reference TRBV30 and TRBJ2-1): SQTIHQWPATLVQPVGSPLSLECTVEGTSNPNLYWYRQAAGRGLQLLFYSVGIGQISSEVPQNLSASRPQDRQFILSSKKLLLSDSGFYLCAWSRGLNNEQFFGPGTRLTVL.

This rearrangement joins TRBV28 to TRBJ2-1; D call uncertain. Trimming cost V 3 bases and J 10 bases, with 10 bases left between them. The germline V gene has CDR1 MDHEN and CDR2 SYDVKM. The CDR3 spans 12 residues. In nucleotides, the CDR3 is TGTGCCAGCAGTTTGAGGATCGAAGAGCAGTTCTTC. Amino acids: CASSLRIEEQFF.

This chain uses TRBV30 with TRBJ1-1; 9 bases line up with TRBD1. There are 12 residues in the CDR3. CDR1 GTSNPN and CDR2 SVGIG come from the germline V gene (reference sequence). V was pared by 4 bases and J by 11 bases, with 8 bases of the junction left unmatched. The CDR3 region has the DNA TGTGCCTGGACTCCACAGGGGGCAGGGGCTTTCTTT. Its translation: CAWTPQGAGAFF.

The gene calls are TRBV6-5 and TRBJ1-6; 9 nucleotides line up with TRBD1. CDR3 length: 15 residues. Germline CDR1 reads MNHEY; CDR2 reads SVGAGI. The CDR3 coding sequence is TGTGCTATCGCGACAGGGGGGTTTACTATCCCACCCCTCCACTTT. It is translated as CAIATGGFTIPPLHF.

This chain joins TRBV6-2 or TRBV6-3 and TRBJ2-5, with 8 positions matching TRBD2. The CDR3 sequence is 13 residues long. After removal of 6 bases from V and 7 bases from J, the junction contained 7 bases not matched to a gene. In germline, CDR1 is MNHEY, CDR2 SVGEGT. The CDR3, as DNA: TGTGCCAGCAGCCTCAGCGGGGGCTTGACCCAGTACTTC. This sequence encodes CASSLSGGLTQYF.

The chain employs TRBV7-9 and TRBJ1-1; D is unclear. The V and J ends lost 2 bases and 0 bases respectively, with 10 bases between them. CDR3 length: 15 residues. Per germline, CDR1 SEHNR and CDR2 FQNEAQ (reference sequence). In DNA form, the CDR3 reads TGTGCCAGCAGCTTATACAGAGAGATGAACACTGAAGCTTTCTTT. It specifies CASSLYREMNTEAFF.

This clone was seen at least ten times. The V call is TRBV2, the J call TRBJ1-1, with D perhaps TRBD1 (6 bases). The V gene's germline CDR1 is SNHLY and CDR2 FYNNEI. Trimming removed 5 bases from V and 0 bases from J, with 10 bases in between. The CDR3 extends over 14 amino acids. CDR3 in amino acids: CASSSQGLNTEAFF. DNA of the CDR3: TGTGCCAGCAGTTCACAGGGCCTGAACACTGAAGCTTTCTTT.

This sequence joins TRBV9 and TRBJ2-1; D possibly corresponds to TRBD1 (5 bases). V was shortened by 2 bases and J by 4 bases, with 7 bases between the two germline ends. The CDR3 consists of 13 residues. The germline gives CDR1 SGDLS, CDR2 YYNGEE. CDR3 amino acids: CASSVQGYNEQFF. DNA for the CDR3: TGTGCCAGCAGCGTCCAGGGATACAATGAGCAGTTCTTC.